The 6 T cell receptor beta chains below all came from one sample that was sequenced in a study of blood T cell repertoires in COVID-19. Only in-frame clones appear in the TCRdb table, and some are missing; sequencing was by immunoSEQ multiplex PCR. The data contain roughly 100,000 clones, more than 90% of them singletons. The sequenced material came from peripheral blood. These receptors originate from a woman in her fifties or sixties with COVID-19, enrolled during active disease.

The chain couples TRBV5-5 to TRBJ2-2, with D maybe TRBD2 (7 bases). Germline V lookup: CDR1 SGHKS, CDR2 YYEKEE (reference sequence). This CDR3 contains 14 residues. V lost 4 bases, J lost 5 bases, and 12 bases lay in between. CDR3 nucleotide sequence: TGTGCCAGCAGCCCGGGGGGCAGGACCGGGGAGCTGTTTTTT. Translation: CASSPGGRTGELFF.

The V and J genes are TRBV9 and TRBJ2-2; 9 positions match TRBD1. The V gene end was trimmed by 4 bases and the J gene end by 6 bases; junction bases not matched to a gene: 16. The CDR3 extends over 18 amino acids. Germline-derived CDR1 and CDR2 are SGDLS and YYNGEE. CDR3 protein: CASSSSGQGSFRAGELFF. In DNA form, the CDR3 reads TGTGCCAGCAGCTCCTCGGGACAGGGTTCGTTTAGGGCCGGGGAGCTGTTTTTT.

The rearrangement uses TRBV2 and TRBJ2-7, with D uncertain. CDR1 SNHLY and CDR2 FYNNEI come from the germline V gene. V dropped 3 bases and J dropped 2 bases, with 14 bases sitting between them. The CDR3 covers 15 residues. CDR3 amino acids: CASSDQAVNPYEQYV. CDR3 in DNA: TGTGCCAGCAGTGATCAGGCAGTGAATCCCTACGAGCAGTACGTC.

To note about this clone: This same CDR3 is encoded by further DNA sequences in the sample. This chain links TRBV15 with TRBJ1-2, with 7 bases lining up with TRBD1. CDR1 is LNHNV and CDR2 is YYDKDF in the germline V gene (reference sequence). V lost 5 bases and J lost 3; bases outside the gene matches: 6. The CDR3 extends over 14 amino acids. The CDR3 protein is CATSPRDRYYGYTF. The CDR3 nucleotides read TGTGCCACCAGCCCAAGGGACAGATACTATGGCTACACCTTC.

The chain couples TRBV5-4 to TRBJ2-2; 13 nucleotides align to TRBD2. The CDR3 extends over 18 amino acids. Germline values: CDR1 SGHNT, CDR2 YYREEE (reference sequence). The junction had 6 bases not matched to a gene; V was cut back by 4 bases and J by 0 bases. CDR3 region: CASSPGLAGASNTGELFF. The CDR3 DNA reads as TGTGCCAGCAGCCCTGGACTAGCGGGGGCTTCGAACACCGGGGAGCTGTTTTTT.

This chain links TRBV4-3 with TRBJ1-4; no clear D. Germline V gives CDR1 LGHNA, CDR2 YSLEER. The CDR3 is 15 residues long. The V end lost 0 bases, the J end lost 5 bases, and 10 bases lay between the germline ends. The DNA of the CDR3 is TGCGCCAGCAGCCAAGACGGGATATGGAATGAAAAACTGTTTTTT. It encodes CASSQDGIWNEKLFF.